The text below deals with one TCR beta chain. A read error may account for a junction end that differs from germline. No cell sorting was done before RNA was extracted from the tissue. The normal lung tissue was taken more than 3 cm from the tumor edge. These data belong to a study of tumor and adjacent non-tumor tissue in lung cancer. Across the whole study: There were around 11 adenocarcinoma, a couple of squamous cell carcinoma and 1 small cell lung cancer cases. The patients, roughly eleven men and 4 or 5 women, were roughly 30 to 80 with stage I to III disease.

The germline V gene encodes CDR1 DFQATT and CDR2 SNEGSKA (reference sequence). This CDR3 has 17 residues. TCRbeta libraries were built with three rounds of nested PCR, modified from ARM-PCR. TCRdb used MiXCR to reprocess the multiplex PCR reads, holding one entry per CDR3 protein. Of about 44,000 distinct CDR3 sequences in the sample, 60% to 70% were seen once. The chain is built from TRBV20-1 and TRBJ2-2; TRBD2 agrees at 9 bases. The sequenced sample consisted of distant non-tumor lung tissue. The clonotype originates from a woman aged 40 to 50 with non-small cell lung cancer. The CDR3 protein is CSTRDVPSGGTIGELFF. CDR3 DNA: TGCAGTACTAGAGACGTTCCAAGCGGGGGGACCATCGGGGAGCTGTTTTTT.